This T cell receptor beta chain was observed in a study of quantifying T cell responses using KT2 cells. On the study more broadly: TCR alpha and beta constant-region primers primed reverse transcription of RNA.

The CDR3 extends over 12 amino acids. Germline V gene data show CDR1 as SGHVS and CDR2 as FQNEAQ. KT2, a clone with a known TCR, was spiked into unfractionated PBMC. Different KT2-to-PBMC ratios were created with a constant PBMC count. Comments on this clonotype: Its antigen is as yet unknown. The germline gene is not matched at one end of the junction; a read error may be the cause.

An oligo carrying a UMI was ligated to the cDNA 3' end. First-round PCR used about 4 cycles and beta primers RC1.1 and RC1.2 covering TRBC1 and TRBC2. MiXCR was run by TCRdb on the UMI-ligation and nested PCR reads, yielding one entry per CDR3 protein. The data hold 30,000 or so distinct CDR3 sequences, with approximately 7% observed a single time. Study observations and caveats: Detection of KT2 sequences held at the lowest tested level, about one cell per 100,000 PBMC.

This receptor was obtained from a human donor. The sample comprised PBMCs spiked with cells of the T cell clone KT2. The chain links TRBV7-8 to TRBJ2-7; D gene unclear. The CDR3 DNA follows: TGTGCCAGCAGCTTGGATAGGTACGAGCAGTGCTTC. It translates to CASSLDRYEQCF.